The clone carrying this T cell receptor beta chain was seen only once. The assay was immunoSEQ multiplex PCR, and TCRdb's table has in-frame clones only and misses some. Altogether some 77,000 clones are present, about nine tenths being singletons, with the ten largest covering about 0.4%. This entry comes from a study of technical replicates of blood from a handful of donors. CDR1 and CDR2 from the germline V gene are SQVTM and ANQGSEA. Trimming pared 7 bases from V and 8 bases from J, leaving 17 bases between. The CDR3 is 12 residues long. The chain joins TRBV29-1 to TRBJ1-1; weak D call: TRBD1 (5 bases). Sequencing input: T cells isolated from PBMCs. The TCR originated in a human donor in good health. CDR3 loop: CSACLGGTEAFF. Here the CDR3 DNA reads TGCAGCGCCTGCCTTGGGGGGACCGAAGCTTTCTTT.